Below, one T cell receptor beta chain is given with its context. Many counts were recorded for this clonotype. The antigen it recognizes is unknown. Within one base of it there is no much larger clone, and no base qualities were kept. In light of the paper, this sample's treatment or condition label describes: live attenuated yellow fever vaccine strain. A standard Ficoll-Paque protocol was used to isolate PBMCs from peripheral blood. Dynabeads CD4 and CD8 positive selection kits were used to isolate the CD4 and CD8 T-cell fractions. RNA was extracted with TriZol from bulk PBMCs, CD4 and CD8 fractions, and dextramer-positive and dextramer-negative fractions. The data derive from a study of T cells after yellow fever vaccination (dated by TCRdb to between 2018 and 2021). About the study as a whole: Libraries from fractions with low cell numbers were prepared with the SMART-Seq v4 Ultra Low Input RNA kit. To track T-cell clones before and after primary and booster YFV17D yellow fever vaccination, bulk TCR alpha and beta repertoires were sequenced longitudinally. Two healthy male donors, one aged 18 to 30 and one aged 30 to 40 years, were included in the cohort. Blood samples were taken at several timepoints before and after primary and secondary immunization, and bulk PBMC replicates and cell subsets were isolated. The study at large found these results: Compared with the primary T-cell response, the secondary T-cell response was weaker but faster, peaking on day 5 rather than day 15. Most clones expanded after primary vaccination (96% of CD4 and roughly 88% of CD8) were re-detected after the booster, suggesting that broad memory maintenance occurred. The study included only a couple of donors, which limits how far the findings can be generalized. A small share of clonotypes was detected in both CD4 and CD8 compartments, with the overlap likely arising from convergent recombination. Because abundant contaminating clonotypes from the bulk population could be contained in FACS-sorted repertoires, computational filtering was required.

The CDR3, from cysteine to phenylalanine, totals 14 residues. This entry keeps only the CDR3 DNA: 42 bases, framed from base 1. V loses 0 bases, J loses 8 bases, and the germline ends lie 16 bases apart. The germline V gene (reference sequence) yields DFQATT for CDR1 and SNEGSKA for CDR2. TCR cDNA was synthesized by 5'RACE template switching, through which a universal primer site and unique molecular identifiers were introduced. Priming of cDNA synthesis was performed from both the TCR alpha and TCR beta constant segments. Libraries were amplified in two PCR steps, with sample barcodes and sequencing adapters added in the second step. Sequencing of libraries was performed on Illumina HiSeq 2500 (2x100 bp) or NovaSeq (2x150 bp). The authors processed their data as follows. Demultiplexing of reads and collapsing into UMI consensus sequences were performed with MIGEC, and V(D)J alignment was carried out with MiXCR. Using edgeR on replicate PBMC samples, clonotypes were called vaccine-responding if FDR was below 0.01 and the log2 fold change was above 5 up to day 15. CD4 or CD8 identity was assigned to each bulk clonotype according to whether the clonotype was present at higher abundance in the sequenced CD4 repertoire or the sequenced CD8 repertoire. Using fastp trimming at Q25 and MiXCR clonotype assembly, TCRdb reanalyzed the public sequencing data and kept in-frame beta chains. Entries that share a CDR3 protein sequence are merged under the most common genes and DNA. TCRdb, not the original authors, processed these V and J calls. The table for this sample lists tens of thousands of distinct CDR3 sequences; about 7.2% of them were counted only once. Approximately 30% of the sample is taken by the ten largest.

The receptor comes from a man between 18 and 29 years old who received the YFV17D yellow fever vaccine. The input for sequencing was CD8+ T cells sorted from PBMCs, taken 9 to 10 days after the first yellow fever vaccination. This sequence uses TRBV20-1 and TRBJ1-2; TRBD1 could be the D gene, as 6 bases match. Read as DNA, the sequence is TGCAGTGCTAGAGATTGGACAGACCCGTGGGGCTACACCTTC. Translated, this gives CSARDWTDPWGYTF.